This entry concerns a single T cell receptor beta chain. The ends lost 4 bases at V and 7 bases at J; junction bases unmatched: 8. The CDR3 is 15 residues long. Looked up from germline, CDR1 is SGHTA and CDR2 is FQGNSA. The data were produced by immunoSEQ multiplex PCR, yet TCRdb's version contains in-frame clones alone and is incomplete. The sample records around 130,000 clones, roughly four fifths being singletons. The data belong to a study of blood T cell repertoires in COVID-19. The TCR sequence derives from a woman in her 70s with acute or convalescent COVID-19. Sequencing was done on a sample of peripheral blood. The chain links TRBV7-2 to TRBJ2-1; 9 positions match TRBD1. CDR3 sequence: CASSYRDRVGNEQFF. Here the CDR3 DNA reads TGTGCCAGCAGCTATCGGGACAGGGTTGGAAATGAGCAGTTCTTC.